This T cell receptor beta chain was sequenced during a study of blood T cell repertoires in COVID-19. Study in general: Sources were T cells, B-cell-depleted T cells, or PBMCs; the material itself was cDNA or gDNA.

The table came from immunoSEQ multiplex PCR; TCRdb's copy has only in-frame clones and leaves some out. Of 200,000 to 250,000 clones detected, just under 90% appear once; the ten largest clones hold under 3.5%. Deletions cut 6 bases from V and 1 base from J, with 13 bases between. The CDR3 loop spans 15 amino acids. Germline CDR1 MDHEN, CDR2 SYDVKM. The TCR originated in a man in his thirties or forties with COVID-19, enrolled during active disease. The rearrangement joins TRBV28 to TRBJ1-5; tentatively, D is TRBD1 (6 bases). The sample taken for sequencing was peripheral blood. The CDR3 loop reads CASRSVGASNQPQHF. The DNA for the CDR3 is TGTGCCAGCAGATCAGTGGGGGCGAGCAATCAGCCCCAGCATTTT.